This T cell receptor beta chain was identified in a study of PD-1 blockade in classical Hodgkin lymphoma. Study conclusions and caveats: A significant rise in TCR diversity was seen by C4D1 for CD4+ cells but not for CD8+ cells. Why the repertoires differ is still unclear, perhaps disease activity or prior therapy. Newly diagnosed patients reportedly trailed healthy donors in baseline TCR diversity. Newly diagnosed and completely responding patients shared comparable baseline diversity.

Profiled with immunoSEQ multiplex PCR; TCRdb holds only in-frame clones, not every one. This repertoire shows tens of thousands of clones, around nine tenths found once; its top ten account for roughly 21%. On this clone: Its antigen is unidentified.

Deletions cut 5 bases from V and 2 bases from J, with 10 bases between. CDR1 and CDR2 from the germline V gene are SGHTA and FQGNSA. This CDR3 region has 14 residues. All patients relapsed after autologous stem cell transplantation, and brentuximab vedotin exposure varied. The sequence was obtained from a human donor with classical Hodgkin lymphoma. Source: peripheral blood mononuclear cells (PBMCs), taken at baseline. The chain links TRBV7-2 to TRBJ1-5; tentatively, D is TRBD1 (6 bases). The CDR3 loop reads CASSLTGGNQPQHF. CDR3 bases: TGTGCCAGCAGCCTGACAGGAGGCAATCAGCCCCAGCATTTT.